The following is a TCR beta chain sequence with its context. Its specificity is not known. The CDR3 extends over 16 amino acids. Germline V gives CDR1 SGHNT, CDR2 YYREEE (reference sequence). V lost 2 bases to trimming and J lost 5 bases; unmatched junction nucleotides: 11. It was autoimmune disease history or systemic immunosuppression that excluded patients. The record originates from a study of OX40 agonist ivuxolimab in advanced cancers. Profiling relied on immunoSEQ multiplex PCR, and the TCRdb table lists in-frame clones only, not all of them. The data contain 90,000 to 120,000 clones, less than 95% of them singletons. Notes on the study in general: Both CD4+ and CD8+ T cell populations in blood had undergone clonal expansion by week 6 at 0.1 to 3.0 mg/kg.

The material sequenced was CD4+ or CD8+ T cells sorted from blood, taken in a trial of the OX40 agonist ivuxolimab. The rearrangement joins TRBV5-4 to TRBJ2-5, with 8 bases matching TRBD1. The origin of this receptor is an adult with an advanced solid tumor such as melanoma, head and neck, liver or kidney cancer. DNA of the CDR3: TGTGCCAGCAGCTTTGGTCAGACAGGGGAGAGGGAGACCCAGTACTTC. Translation gives CASSFGQTGERETQYF.